This record covers a single T cell receptor (beta chain). The antigen is unknown. This CDR3 comprises 14 residues. V was clipped by 4 bases and J by 7 bases, with 16 bases between them. In germline, CDR1 is MGHRA, CDR2 YSYEKL. Primers included in the PCR were 60 Vbeta and 13 Jbeta primers. Produced via immunoSEQ multiplex PCR; TCRdb's table is partial and in-frame only. The data contain roughly 100,000 clones, about 81% of them seen just once; the ten biggest clones take up more than 9%. The sample comes from a study of cytomegalovirus exposure and HLA in healthy donors. General study points: Cytomegalovirus status was reportedly diagnosed by the classifier with high sensitivity and specificity.

The chain has TRBV4-1 and TRBJ1-2, with D perhaps matching TRBD1 (6 bases). This sequence was found in a man aged 45-60 years in good health and CMV-seronegative. What was sequenced was PBMCs. The CDR3 nucleotides are TGCGCCAGCAGCCCATCACAGGGAGACGGTGGCTACACCTTC. Translated: CASSPSQGDGGYTF.